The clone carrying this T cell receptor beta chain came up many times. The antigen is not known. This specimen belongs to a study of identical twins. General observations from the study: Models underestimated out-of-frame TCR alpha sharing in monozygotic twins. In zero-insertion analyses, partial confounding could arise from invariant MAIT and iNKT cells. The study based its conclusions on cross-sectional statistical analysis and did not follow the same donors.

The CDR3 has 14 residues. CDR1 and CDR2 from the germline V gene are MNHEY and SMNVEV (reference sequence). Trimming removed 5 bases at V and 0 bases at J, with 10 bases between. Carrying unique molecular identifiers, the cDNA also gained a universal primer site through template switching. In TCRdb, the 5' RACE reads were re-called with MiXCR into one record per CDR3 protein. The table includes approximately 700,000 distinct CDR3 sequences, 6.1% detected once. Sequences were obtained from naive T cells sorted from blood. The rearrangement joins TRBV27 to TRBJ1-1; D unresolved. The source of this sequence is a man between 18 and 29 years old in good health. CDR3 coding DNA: TGTGCCAGCAGTCCCCTAGGGATGAACACTGAAGCTTTCTTT. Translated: CASSPLGMNTEAFF.